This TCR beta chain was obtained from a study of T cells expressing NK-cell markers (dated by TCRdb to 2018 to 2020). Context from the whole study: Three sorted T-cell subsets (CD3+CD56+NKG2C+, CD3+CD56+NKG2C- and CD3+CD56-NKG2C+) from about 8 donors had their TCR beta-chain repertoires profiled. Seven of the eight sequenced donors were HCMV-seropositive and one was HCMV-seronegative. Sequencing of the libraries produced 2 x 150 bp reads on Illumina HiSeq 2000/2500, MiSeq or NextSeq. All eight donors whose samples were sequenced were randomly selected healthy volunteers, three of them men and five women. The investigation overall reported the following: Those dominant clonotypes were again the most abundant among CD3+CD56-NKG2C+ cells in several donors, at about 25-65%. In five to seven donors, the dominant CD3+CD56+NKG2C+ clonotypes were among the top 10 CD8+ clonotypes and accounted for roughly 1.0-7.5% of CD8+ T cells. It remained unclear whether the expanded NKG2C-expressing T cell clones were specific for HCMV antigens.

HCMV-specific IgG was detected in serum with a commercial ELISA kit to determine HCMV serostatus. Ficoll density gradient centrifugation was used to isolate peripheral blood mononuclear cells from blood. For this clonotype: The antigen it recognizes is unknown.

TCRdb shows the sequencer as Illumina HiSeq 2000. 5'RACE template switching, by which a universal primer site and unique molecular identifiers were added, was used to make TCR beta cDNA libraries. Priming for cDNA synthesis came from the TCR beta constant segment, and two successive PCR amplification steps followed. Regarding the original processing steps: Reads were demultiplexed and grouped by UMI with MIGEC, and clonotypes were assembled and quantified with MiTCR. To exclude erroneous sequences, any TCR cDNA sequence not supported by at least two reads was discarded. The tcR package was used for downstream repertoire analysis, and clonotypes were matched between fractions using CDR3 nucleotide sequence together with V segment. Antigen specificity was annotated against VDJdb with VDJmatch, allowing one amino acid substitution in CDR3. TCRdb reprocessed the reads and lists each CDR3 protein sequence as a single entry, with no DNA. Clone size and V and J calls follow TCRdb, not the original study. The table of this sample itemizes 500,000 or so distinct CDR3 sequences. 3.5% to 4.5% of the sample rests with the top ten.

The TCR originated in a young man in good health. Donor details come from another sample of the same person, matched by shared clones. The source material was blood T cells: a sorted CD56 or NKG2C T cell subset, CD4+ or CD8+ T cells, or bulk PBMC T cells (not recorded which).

The encoded CDR3 is CASSLEPAGLAYNEQFF. In this chain, TRBV7-6 is recombined with TRBJ2-1; the TRBD2 assignment by TCRdb is unverifiable without DNA. The germline V gene gives CDR1 as SGHVS and CDR2 as FNYEAQ. Including cysteine and phenylalanine, the CDR3 has 17 amino acids. No DNA is recorded.